This record concerns one T cell receptor beta chain sequence. Its antigen is unidentified. The sample originates from a study of cytomegalovirus exposure and HLA in healthy donors. Study in general: From HLA-typed donors, an early data release held about 92 million unique TCRs.

As for the donors, each was a healthy bone marrow donor. The CDR3 covers 14 residues. The V gene's germline CDR1 is SGDLS and CDR2 YYNGEE. The V end was cut by 2 bases, the J end by 4 bases, with 10 bases between. PCR primers comprised 60 Vbeta and 13 Jbeta primers. Data came from immunoSEQ multiplex PCR; TCRdb stores just in-frame clones and leaves some out. The sample records about 160,000 clones, about 85% being singletons. Study-level findings and limits: Later analysis indicated greater clonal expansion among HLA-associated TCR beta chains than among equally common other chains. Earlier analysis found most TCR beta V segments productive about 90% or about 30% of the time.

The chain combines TRBV9 with TRBJ1-3; no firm D call. The sample was PBMCs. The clonotype comes from a human donor in good health. CDR3: CASSVSGTGNTIYF. CDR3 coding DNA: TGTGCCAGCAGCGTTTCGGGAACCGGAAACACCATATATTTT. The variable domain in full, completed from reference TRBV9 and TRBJ1-3, reads DSGVTQTPKHLITATGQRVTLRCSPRSGDLSVYWYQQSLDQGLQFLIQYYNGEERAKGNILERFSAQQFPDLHSELNLSSLELGDSALYFCASSVSGTGNTIYFGEGSWLTVV.